Ten or more counts support the clone carrying this TCR beta chain. The germline V gene has CDR1 DFQATT and CDR2 SNEGSKA (reference sequence). Trimming took off 0 bases at V and 2 bases at J, with 16 bases between the two ends. The length of the CDR3 is 16 residues. This sample is part of a study of T-cell reconstitution after alpha-beta-depleted transplantation in children. Preparing the TCRbeta library involved the use of unique molecular identifiers. A single record per CDR3 protein comes from TCRdb applying MiXCR to the PCR reads. Of 500,000 to 600,000 distinct CDR3 sequences listed, 32% were seen once; the top ten hold 2% to 3%.

This receptor was obtained from a human donor who donated a stem cell graft to a child with aplastic anemia. The chain links TRBV20-1 to TRBJ1-1; D gene ambiguous. This specimen was PBMCs from the stem cell graft donor, taken from the stem cell graft. The chain's CDR3 is CSARDLKHSTNTEAFF. Here the CDR3 DNA reads TGCAGTGCTAGAGATTTGAAGCACAGCACTAACACTGAAGCTTTCTTT.